The 10 T cell receptor beta chains below were found in one sample sequenced in a study of radiotherapy plus CTLA-4 blockade in lung cancer. The assay was immunoSEQ multiplex PCR, and TCRdb's table has in-frame clones only and misses some. The sample contains about 64,000 clones, 70% to 80% of which appear only once. The specimen comprised peripheral blood, sampled from a patient treated with radiotherapy plus ipilimumab. The receptor source for this set is a human donor with non-small cell lung cancer whose response to radiotherapy plus ipilimumab could not be evaluated.

This chain links TRBV7-3 with TRBJ2-3; TRBD2 matches 8 bases. Germline V gene lookup returns CDR1 SGHTA and CDR2 FQGTGA. The CDR3 totals 16 residues. The junction had 5 bases not matched to a gene; V was cut back by 2 bases and J by 1 base. The chain's CDR3 is CASSLGSRGGTDTQYF. CDR3 in DNA: TGTGCCAGCAGCTTAGGTTCGCGGGGGGGCACAGATACGCAGTATTTT.

V usage is TRBV27 and J usage is TRBJ1-3; 8 nucleotides line up with TRBD1. V lost 2 bases to trimming and J lost 0 bases; unmatched junction nucleotides: 0. Germline V CDR1 and CDR2: MNHEY, SMNVEV (reference sequence). The CDR3 runs 15 residues. The CDR3 reads CASSLTGGSGNTIYF. In DNA, the CDR3 is TGTGCCAGCAGTTTAACAGGGGGCTCTGGAAACACCATATATTTT.

This clone appeared a few times. The chain couples TRBV4-2 to TRBJ2-6; tentatively, D is TRBD2 (6 bases). This CDR3 contains 18 residues. Trimming removed 0 bases at V and 0 bases at J, with 12 bases between. The germline V gene has CDR1 LGHNA and CDR2 YNFKEQ. CDR3 residues: CASSQEGTVSSGANVLTF. Written as DNA, the CDR3 is TGTGCCAGCAGCCAAGAAGGGACTGTGAGCTCTGGGGCCAACGTCCTGACTTTC.

The chain couples TRBV19 to TRBJ1-6; tentatively, D is TRBD1 (5 bases). Germline-derived CDR1 and CDR2 are LNHDA and SQIVND (reference sequence). The ends were cut back, 9 bases at V and 10 bases at J, with 19 bases in the middle. There are 14 residues in the CDR3. The CDR3 DNA reads as TGTGCCAGCGAGCGTGGGGGGGTCGGCTCACCCCTCCACTTT. Its translation is CASERGGVGSPLHF.

The V and J genes are TRBV11-3 and TRBJ1-2; 9 nucleotides align to TRBD1. This CDR3 is 15 amino acids long. Germline CDR1 reads SGHNT; CDR2 reads YENEEA. With 3 bases clipped from V and 5 bases from J, the junction kept 7 bases outside the gene matches. The CDR3 sequence: CASSFLPGQGYGYTF. Here the CDR3 DNA reads TGTGCCAGCAGCTTTCTGCCGGGACAGGGTTATGGCTACACCTTC. Full variable domain (remainder filled in from reference TRBV11-3 and TRBJ1-2): EAGVVQSPRYKIIEKKQPVAFWCNPISGHNTLYWYLQNLGQGPELLIRYENEEAVDDSQLPKDRFSAERLKGVDSTLKIQPAELGDSAVYLCASSFLPGQGYGYTFGSGTRLTVV.

The chain has TRBV11-2 and TRBJ1-2; possible D gene TRBD1, 6 bases. Trimming removed 4 bases from V and 7 bases from J, with 13 bases in between. Germline V gives CDR1 SGHAT, CDR2 FQNNGV. This CDR3 is 13 amino acids long. CDR3 in amino acids: CASSSGAPLGYTF. CDR3 DNA: TGTGCCAGCAGCTCAGGGGCCCCCCTTGGCTACACCTTC.

The chain combines TRBV18 with TRBJ2-4; D unresolved. The germline gives CDR1 KGHSH, CDR2 LQKENI. The V and J ends lost 5 bases and 0 bases respectively, with 11 bases between them. The length of the CDR3 is 15 residues. The CDR3 sequence: CASSIVYQAKNIQYF. The CDR3 region has the DNA TGTGCCAGCTCAATAGTTTACCAAGCCAAAAACATTCAGTACTTC.

The chain couples TRBV7-2 to TRBJ1-6, with a possible D match to TRBD1 (5 bases). The CDR3 sequence is 15 residues long. Trimming left V 8 bases short and J 10 bases short, with 21 bases between. Germline loops: CDR1 SGHTA, CDR2 FQGNSA. CDR3 DNA: TGTGCCAGCGGGAGGAGGGGCCGCCTAGGGTCACCCCTCCACTTT. Protein product: CASGRRGRLGSPLHF.

The J gene is TRBJ2-5, the V gene TRBV29-1; D is ambiguous. The CDR3 spans 13 residues. The V gene lost 3 bases and the J gene lost 2 bases, with 10 bases spanning the gap. Per the germline V gene, CDR1 is SQVTM and CDR2 is ANQGSEA. The CDR3 spells CSVDRLQQETQYF. In DNA, the CDR3 is TGCAGCGTTGATCGTCTTCAGCAAGAGACCCAGTACTTC.

The chain carries TRBV19 and TRBJ1-4; D is undetermined. This CDR3 is built from 11 residues. Germline V gives CDR1 LNHDA, CDR2 SQIVND (reference sequence). V was cut by 5 bases and J by 8 bases, with 6 bases left in between. CDR3 region: CASSAGEKLFF. The CDR3 DNA is TGTGCCAGTAGTGCGGGGGAAAAACTGTTTTTT. Full variable domain (missing parts from reference TRBV19 and TRBJ1-4): DGGITQSPKYLFRKEGQNVTLSCEQNLNHDAMYWYRQDPGQGLRLIYYSQIVNDFQKGDIAEGYSVSREKKESFPLTVTSAQKNPTAFYLCASSAGEKLFFGSGTQLSVL.